The sample holds a few counts of the clone carrying this T cell receptor (beta chain). No antigen is known for it. The data derive from a study of response to subunit inactivated influenza vaccine. Study-level results: The authors suggested that every seasonal influenza vaccination recruits few new T cells.

Germline loops: CDR1 LGHNA, CDR2 YNFKEQ. The CDR3 length is 17 residues. The ends lost 4 bases at V and 5 bases at J; junction bases unmatched: 12. Via MiXCR, TCRdb re-called the RT-PCR reads, giving one row per CDR3 protein. This sample carries 860,000 or so distinct CDR3 sequences, less than 25% of them seen once, and the ten largest clones take roughly 10%. Sequencing was performed on PBMCs from blood, taken about 5 days after vaccination. V usage is TRBV4-2 and J usage is TRBJ2-3, with 10 bases fitting TRBD2. This sequence was found in a man aged 50 or older who received an inactivated influenza vaccine. CDR3 sequence reads: CASSRGLAEQQIDTQYF. The CDR3 DNA is TGTGCCAGCAGCCGCGGACTAGCGGAGCAACAGATAGATACGCAGTATTTT.